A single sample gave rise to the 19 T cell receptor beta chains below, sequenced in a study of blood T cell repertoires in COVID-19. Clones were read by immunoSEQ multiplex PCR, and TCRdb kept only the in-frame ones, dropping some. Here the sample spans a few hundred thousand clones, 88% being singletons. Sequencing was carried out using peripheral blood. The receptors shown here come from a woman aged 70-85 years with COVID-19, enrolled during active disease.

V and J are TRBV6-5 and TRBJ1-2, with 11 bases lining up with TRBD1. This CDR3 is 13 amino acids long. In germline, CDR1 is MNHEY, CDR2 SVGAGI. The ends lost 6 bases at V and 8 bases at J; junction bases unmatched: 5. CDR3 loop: CASRSGQGDGYTF. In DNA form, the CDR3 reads TGTGCCAGCAGATCGGGACAGGGGGACGGCTACACCTTC.

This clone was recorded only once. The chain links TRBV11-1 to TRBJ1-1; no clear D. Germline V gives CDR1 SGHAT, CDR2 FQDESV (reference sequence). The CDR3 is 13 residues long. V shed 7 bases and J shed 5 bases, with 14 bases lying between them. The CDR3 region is CASTPEGWTEAFF. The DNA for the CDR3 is TGTGCCAGCACTCCCGAGGGTTGGACTGAAGCTTTCTTT.

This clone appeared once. This CDR3 is CASSFGGAGQPQHF. The DNA of the CDR3 is TGTGCCAGCAGCTTCGGGGGGGCAGGTCAGCCCCAGCATTTT. The chain employs TRBV7-9 and TRBJ1-5, with D possibly being TRBD1 (6 bases). V was trimmed by 3 bases and J by 6 bases, leaving 12 bases between them. Germline V CDR1 and CDR2: SEHNR, FQNEAQ (reference sequence). The CDR3 loop spans 14 amino acids.

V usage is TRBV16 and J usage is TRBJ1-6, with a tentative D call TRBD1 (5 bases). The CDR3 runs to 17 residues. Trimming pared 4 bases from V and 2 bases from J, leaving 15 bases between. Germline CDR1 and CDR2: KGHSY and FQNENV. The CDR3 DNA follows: TGTGCCAGCAGCCCACGGGGGTTGAGGACCTATAATTCACCCCTCCACTTT. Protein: CASSPRGLRTYNSPLHF.

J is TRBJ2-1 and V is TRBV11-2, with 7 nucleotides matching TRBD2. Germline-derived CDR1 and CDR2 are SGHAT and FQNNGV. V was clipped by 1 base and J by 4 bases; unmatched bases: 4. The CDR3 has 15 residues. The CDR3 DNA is TGTGCCAGCAGCTTAGGACTAGCAGGATACAATGAGCAGTTCTTC. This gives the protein CASSLGLAGYNEQFF. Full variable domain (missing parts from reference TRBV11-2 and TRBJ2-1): EAGVAQSPRYKIIEKRQSVAFWCNPISGHATLYWYQQILGQGPKLLIQFQNNGVVDDSQLPKDRFSAERLKGVDSTLKIQPAKLEDSAVYLCASSLGLAGYNEQFFGPGTRLTVL.

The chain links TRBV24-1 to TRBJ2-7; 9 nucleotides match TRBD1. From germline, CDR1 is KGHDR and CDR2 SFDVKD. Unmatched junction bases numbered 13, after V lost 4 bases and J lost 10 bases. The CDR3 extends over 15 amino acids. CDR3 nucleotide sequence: TGTGCCACCAGTGACAAGGCCGTCCCGGGACAGGGTCAGTACTTC. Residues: CATSDKAVPGQGQYF.

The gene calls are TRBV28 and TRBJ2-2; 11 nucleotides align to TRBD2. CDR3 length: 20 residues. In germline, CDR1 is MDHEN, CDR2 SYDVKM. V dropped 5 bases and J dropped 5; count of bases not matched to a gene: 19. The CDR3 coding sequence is TGTGCCAGCAGTCGACCCCCAGGGGGAAGTCTAGCGGGAGGTACCGGGGAGCTGTTTTTT. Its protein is CASSRPPGGSLAGGTGELFF. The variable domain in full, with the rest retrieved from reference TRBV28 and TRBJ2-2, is DVKVTQSSRYLVKRTGEKVFLECVQDMDHENMFWYRQDPGLGLRLIYFSYDVKMKEKGDIPEGYSVSREKKERFSLILESASTNQTSMYLCASSRPPGGSLAGGTGELFFGEGSRLTVL.

CDR3 loop: CSVESGRWDTEAFF. The CDR3 DNA reads as TGCAGCGTTGAATCTGGGAGGTGGGACACTGAAGCTTTCTTT. The genes are TRBV29-1 and TRBJ1-1; D gene uncertain. Germline CDR1 and CDR2: SQVTM and ANQGSEA. The CDR3 sequence is 14 residues long. V lost 2 bases and J 3 bases, leaving 13 bases between the germline ends. The whole variable domain, filled in from reference TRBV29-1 and TRBJ1-1, reads SAVISQKPSRDICQRGTSLTIQCQVDSQVTMMFWYRQQPGQSLTLIATANQGSEATYESGFVIDKFPISRPNLTFSTLTVSNMSPEDSSIYLCSVESGRWDTEAFFGQGTRLTVV.

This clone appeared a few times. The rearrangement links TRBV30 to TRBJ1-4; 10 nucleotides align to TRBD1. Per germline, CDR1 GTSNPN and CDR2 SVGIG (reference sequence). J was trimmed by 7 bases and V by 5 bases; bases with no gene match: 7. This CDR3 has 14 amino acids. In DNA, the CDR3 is TGTGCCTGGGGGGACAGGGGTCTTGTTGAAAAACTGTTTTTT. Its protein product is CAWGDRGLVEKLFF.

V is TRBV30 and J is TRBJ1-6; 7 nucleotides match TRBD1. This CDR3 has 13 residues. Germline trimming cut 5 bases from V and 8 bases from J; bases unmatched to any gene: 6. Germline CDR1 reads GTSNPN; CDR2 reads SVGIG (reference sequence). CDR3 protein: CAWGDRDDSPLHF. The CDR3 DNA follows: TGTGCCTGGGGTGACAGGGATGATTCACCCCTCCACTTT.

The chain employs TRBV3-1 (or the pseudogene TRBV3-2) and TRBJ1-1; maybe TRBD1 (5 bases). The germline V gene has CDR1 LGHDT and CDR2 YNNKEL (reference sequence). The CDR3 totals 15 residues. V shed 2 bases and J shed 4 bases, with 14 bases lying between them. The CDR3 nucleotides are TGTGCCAGCAGCCAAATTTACACAGGATTCACTGAAGCTTTCTTT. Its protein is CASSQIYTGFTEAFF.

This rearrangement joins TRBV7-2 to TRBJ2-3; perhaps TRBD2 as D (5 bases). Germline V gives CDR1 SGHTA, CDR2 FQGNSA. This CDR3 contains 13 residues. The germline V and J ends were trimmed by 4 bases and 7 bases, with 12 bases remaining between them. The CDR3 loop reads CASSSPDSYTQYF. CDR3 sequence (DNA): TGTGCCAGCAGCTCCCCGGACTCTTATACGCAGTATTTT.

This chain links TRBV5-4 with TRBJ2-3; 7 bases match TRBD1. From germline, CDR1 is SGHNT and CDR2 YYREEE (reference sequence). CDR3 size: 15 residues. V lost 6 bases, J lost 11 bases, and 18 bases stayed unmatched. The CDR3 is CASTPDRDLHRMQYF. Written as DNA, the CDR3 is TGTGCCAGCACCCCCGACAGGGACCTCCACAGAATGCAGTATTTT.

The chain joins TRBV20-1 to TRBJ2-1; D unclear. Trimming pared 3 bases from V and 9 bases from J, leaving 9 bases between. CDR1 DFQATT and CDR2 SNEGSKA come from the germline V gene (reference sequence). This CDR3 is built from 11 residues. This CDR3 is CSARPQLEQFF. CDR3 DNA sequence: TGCAGTGCTAGGCCCCAACTTGAGCAGTTCTTC.

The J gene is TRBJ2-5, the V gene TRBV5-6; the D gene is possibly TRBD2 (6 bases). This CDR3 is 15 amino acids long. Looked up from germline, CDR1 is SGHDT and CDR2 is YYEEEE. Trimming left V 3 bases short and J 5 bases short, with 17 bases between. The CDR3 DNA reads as TGTGCCAGCAGCTCTGGGACTGCGAGCAGGGAGACCCAGTACTTC. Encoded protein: CASSSGTASRETQYF.

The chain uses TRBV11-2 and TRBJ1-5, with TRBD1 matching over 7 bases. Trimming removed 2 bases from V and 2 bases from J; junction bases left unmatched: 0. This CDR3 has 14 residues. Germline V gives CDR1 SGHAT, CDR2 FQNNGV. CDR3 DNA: TGTGCCAGCAGCTTAACAGGGGGCAATCAGCCCCAGCATTTT. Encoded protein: CASSLTGGNQPQHF.

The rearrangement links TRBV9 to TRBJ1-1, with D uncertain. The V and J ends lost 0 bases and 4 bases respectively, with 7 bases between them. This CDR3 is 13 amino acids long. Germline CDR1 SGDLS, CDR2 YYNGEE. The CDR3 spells CASSVAGSTEAFF. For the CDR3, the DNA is TGTGCCAGCAGCGTAGCCGGGTCCACTGAAGCTTTCTTT.

This CDR3 reads CASSRGQDQPQHF. The CDR3 DNA reads TGTGCCAGCTCACGAGGACAAGATCAGCCCCAGCATTTT. The genes are TRBV18 and TRBJ1-5; weak D call: TRBD1 (5 bases). The CDR3 has 13 residues. V was clipped by 4 bases and J by 5 bases, with 9 bases between them. Germline CDR1 and CDR2: KGHSH and LQKENI. Filled out from reference TRBV18 and TRBJ1-5, the complete variable domain reads NAGVMQNPRHLVRRRGQEARLRCSPMKGHSHVYWYRQLPEEGLKFMVYLQKENIIDESGMPKERFSAEFPKEGPSILRIQQVVRGDSAAYFCASSRGQDQPQHFGDGTRLSIL.

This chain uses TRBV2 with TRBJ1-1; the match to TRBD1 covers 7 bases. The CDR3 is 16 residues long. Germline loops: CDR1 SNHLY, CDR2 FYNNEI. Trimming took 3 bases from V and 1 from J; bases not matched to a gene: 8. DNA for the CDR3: TGTGCCAGCAGTGAGGAGGGGGCCCAGGGGAACACTGAAGCTTTCTTT. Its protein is CASSEEGAQGNTEAFF.